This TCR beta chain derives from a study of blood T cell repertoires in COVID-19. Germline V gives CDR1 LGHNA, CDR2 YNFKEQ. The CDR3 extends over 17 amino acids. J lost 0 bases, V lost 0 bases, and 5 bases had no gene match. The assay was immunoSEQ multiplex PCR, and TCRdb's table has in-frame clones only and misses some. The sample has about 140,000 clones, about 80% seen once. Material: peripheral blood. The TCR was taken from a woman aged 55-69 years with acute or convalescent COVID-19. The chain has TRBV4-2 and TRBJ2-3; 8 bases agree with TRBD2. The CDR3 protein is CASSQDFSSGSTDTQYF. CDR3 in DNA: TGTGCCAGCAGCCAAGATTTCTCTAGCGGGAGCACAGATACGCAGTATTTT.